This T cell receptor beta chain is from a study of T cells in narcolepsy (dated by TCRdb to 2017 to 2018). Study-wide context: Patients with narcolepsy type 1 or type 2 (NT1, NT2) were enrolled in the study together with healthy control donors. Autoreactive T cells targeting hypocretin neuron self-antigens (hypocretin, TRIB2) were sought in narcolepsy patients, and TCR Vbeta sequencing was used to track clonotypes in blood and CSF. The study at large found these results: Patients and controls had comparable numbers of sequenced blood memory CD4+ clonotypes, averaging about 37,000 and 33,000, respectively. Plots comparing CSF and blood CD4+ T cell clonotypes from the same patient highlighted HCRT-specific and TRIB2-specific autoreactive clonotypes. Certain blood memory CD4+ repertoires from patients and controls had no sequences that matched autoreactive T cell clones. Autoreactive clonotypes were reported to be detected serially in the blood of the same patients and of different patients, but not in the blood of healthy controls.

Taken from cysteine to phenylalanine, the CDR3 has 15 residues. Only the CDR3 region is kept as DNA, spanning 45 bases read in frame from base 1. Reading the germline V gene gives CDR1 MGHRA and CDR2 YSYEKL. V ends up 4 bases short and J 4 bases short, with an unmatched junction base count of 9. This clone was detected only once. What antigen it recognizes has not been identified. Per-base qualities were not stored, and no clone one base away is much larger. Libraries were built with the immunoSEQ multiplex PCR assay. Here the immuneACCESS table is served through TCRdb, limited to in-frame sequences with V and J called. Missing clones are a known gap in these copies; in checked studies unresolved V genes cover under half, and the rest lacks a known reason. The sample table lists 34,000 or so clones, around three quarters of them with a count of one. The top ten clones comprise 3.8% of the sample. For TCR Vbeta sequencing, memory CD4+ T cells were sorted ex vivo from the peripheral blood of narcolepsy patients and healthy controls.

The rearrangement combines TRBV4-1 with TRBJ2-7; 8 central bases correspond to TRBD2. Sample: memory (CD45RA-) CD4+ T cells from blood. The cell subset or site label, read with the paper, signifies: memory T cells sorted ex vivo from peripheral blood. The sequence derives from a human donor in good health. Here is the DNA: TGCGCCAGCAGCCCTCTGGGGAGCGGGAGATACGAGCAGTACTTC. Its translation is CASSPLGSGRYEQYF.